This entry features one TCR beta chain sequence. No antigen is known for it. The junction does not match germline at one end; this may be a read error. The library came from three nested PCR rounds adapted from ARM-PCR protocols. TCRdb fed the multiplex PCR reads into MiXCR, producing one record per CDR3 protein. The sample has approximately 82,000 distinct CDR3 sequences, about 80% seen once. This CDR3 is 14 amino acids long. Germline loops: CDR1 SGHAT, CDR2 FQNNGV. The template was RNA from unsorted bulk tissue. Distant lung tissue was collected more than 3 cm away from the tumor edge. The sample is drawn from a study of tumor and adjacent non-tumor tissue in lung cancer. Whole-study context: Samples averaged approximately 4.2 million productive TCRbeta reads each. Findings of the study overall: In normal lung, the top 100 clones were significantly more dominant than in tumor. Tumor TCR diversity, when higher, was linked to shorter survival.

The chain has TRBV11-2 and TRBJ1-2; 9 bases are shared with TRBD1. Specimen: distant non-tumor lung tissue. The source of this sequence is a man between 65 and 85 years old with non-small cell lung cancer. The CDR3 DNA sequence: TGTGCTAGCAGCACGACAGGGGGTACCTATGGCTATACCTTC. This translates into CASSTTGGTYGYTF.